This T cell receptor beta chain appears in the sequencing data of a study of T cells after yellow fever vaccination. Findings and caveats of the study: FACS-sorted repertoires could contain abundant clonotypes contaminating from the bulk population. Peaking on day 5 versus 15, the secondary response was faster but weaker.

Trimming shortened V by 0 bases and J by 7 bases, and 9 bases separated the two germline ends. This CDR3 is 13 amino acids long. Germline values: CDR1 LGHNA, CDR2 YSLEER. TCRdb reprocessed the 5' RACE reads with MiXCR, giving one entry per CDR3 protein. The profile shows more than 110,000 distinct CDR3 sequences, just over 6.5% of them singletons. With respect to this clonotype: As yet, its antigen is unknown.

The source is a man younger than 45 who received the YFV17D yellow fever vaccine. The specimen comprised CD4+ T cells sorted from PBMCs, sampled 10 days after the yellow fever booster vaccination. The rearrangement uses TRBV4-3 and TRBJ1-2, with D perhaps TRBD1 (5 bases). The CDR3 DNA reads as TGCGCCAGCAGCCAAGAGGGGGGTAGTGGCTACACCTTC. Translating it yields CASSQEGGSGYTF.